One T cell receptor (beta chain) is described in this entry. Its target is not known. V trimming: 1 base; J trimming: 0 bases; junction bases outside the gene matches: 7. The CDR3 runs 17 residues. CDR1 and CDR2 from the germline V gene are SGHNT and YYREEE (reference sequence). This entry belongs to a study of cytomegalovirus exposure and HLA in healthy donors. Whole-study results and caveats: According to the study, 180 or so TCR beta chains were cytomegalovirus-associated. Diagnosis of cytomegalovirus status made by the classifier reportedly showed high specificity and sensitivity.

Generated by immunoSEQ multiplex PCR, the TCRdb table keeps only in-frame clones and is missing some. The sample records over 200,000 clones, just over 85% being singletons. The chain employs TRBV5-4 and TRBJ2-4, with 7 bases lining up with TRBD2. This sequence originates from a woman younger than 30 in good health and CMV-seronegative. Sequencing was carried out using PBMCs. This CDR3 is CASSLSGGRGAKNIQYF. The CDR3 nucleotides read TGTGCCAGCAGCTTGTCAGGCGGGAGAGGAGCCAAAAACATTCAGTACTTC.